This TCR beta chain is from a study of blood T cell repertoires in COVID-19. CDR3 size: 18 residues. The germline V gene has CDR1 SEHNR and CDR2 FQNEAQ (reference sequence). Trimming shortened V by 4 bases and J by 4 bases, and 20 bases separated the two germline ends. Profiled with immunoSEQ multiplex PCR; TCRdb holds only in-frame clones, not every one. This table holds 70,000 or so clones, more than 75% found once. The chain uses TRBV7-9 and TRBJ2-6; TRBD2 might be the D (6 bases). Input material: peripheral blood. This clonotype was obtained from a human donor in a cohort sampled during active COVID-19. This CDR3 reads CASSWFSDGGMGANVLTF. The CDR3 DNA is TGTGCCAGCAGCTGGTTCTCTGACGGGGGAATGGGGGCCAACGTCCTGACTTTC.